These T cell receptor beta chains were read from a single sample in a study of cytomegalovirus exposure and HLA in healthy donors. Clones were read by immunoSEQ multiplex PCR, and TCRdb kept only the in-frame ones, dropping some. The table records 150,000 to 180,000 clones, roughly 70% of them present only once. Sequencing input: PBMCs. Receptors originate from a man younger than 40 in good health and CMV-seronegative. Both conserved end residues are part of each CDR3. The order of the fields is clone size, V gene, J gene, D gene, CDR3 DNA, CDR3 protein. D genes are given only for firm matches. Clone size is given for some rows only: seen once, a few or many times, or a class if the clone is expanded.

clone_size: -; v_call: TRBV6-1; j_call: TRBJ2-7; d_call: -; cdr3_nt: TGTGCCAGCAGTGAAGTGTACAGCTCCTACGAGCAGTACTTC; cdr3_aa: CASSEVYSSYEQYF
clone_size: once; v_call: TRBV7-2; j_call: TRBJ1-2; d_call: TRBD1; cdr3_nt: TGTGCCAGCAGCCCCGGACAGGGGATGGCTGGCTACACCTTC; cdr3_aa: CASSPGQGMAGYTF
clone_size: -; v_call: TRBV9; j_call: TRBJ2-5; d_call: -; cdr3_nt: TGTGCCAGCAGCGCCGGGGGTGGGGAGACCCAGTACTTC; cdr3_aa: CASSAGGGETQYF
clone_size: -; v_call: TRBV7-3; j_call: TRBJ2-3; d_call: -; cdr3_nt: TGTGCCAGCAGCTCCCCCGGGACAGCGGGCGGTACGCAGTATTTT; cdr3_aa: CASSSPGTAGGTQYF
clone_size: -; v_call: TRBV5-1; j_call: TRBJ2-7; d_call: TRBD1; cdr3_nt: TGCGCCAGCAGCTGGGACAGGACCTACGAGCAGTACTTC; cdr3_aa: CASSWDRTYEQYF
clone_size: -; v_call: TRBV9; j_call: TRBJ2-2; d_call: TRBD1; cdr3_nt: TGTGCCAGCAGCGCTTCGACAGGGGGAAACACCGGGGAGCTGTTTTTT; cdr3_aa: CASSASTGGNTGELFF
clone_size: once; v_call: TRBV11-2; j_call: TRBJ2-2; d_call: TRBD1; cdr3_nt: TGTGCCAGCAGCCTCCTGACAGGGGCTAAGGCCGGGGAGCTGTTTTTT; cdr3_aa: CASSLLTGAKAGELFF
clone_size: -; v_call: TRBV19; j_call: TRBJ2-3; d_call: -; cdr3_nt: TGTGCCAGTAGGTTCTCGGGGTTTCGCACAGATACGCAGTATTTT; cdr3_aa: CASRFSGFRTDTQYF
clone_size: -; v_call: TRBV6-1; j_call: TRBJ2-1; d_call: -; cdr3_nt: TGTGCCAGCACCTGGGGGGGCCTCAATGAGCAGTTCTTC; cdr3_aa: CASTWGGLNEQFF
clone_size: -; v_call: TRBV18; j_call: TRBJ2-7; d_call: TRBD1; cdr3_nt: TGTGCCAGCTCACCAAGGGACAGAAGCTACGAGCAGTACTTC; cdr3_aa: CASSPRDRSYEQYF
clone_size: once; v_call: TRBV30; j_call: TRBJ2-1; d_call: TRBD2; cdr3_nt: TGTGCCTGGAGTGTACACAAGGGAGGGAAGGAGGTCAATGAGCAGTTCTTC; cdr3_aa: CAWSVHKGGKEVNEQFF
clone_size: -; v_call: TRBV5-1; j_call: TRBJ2-7; d_call: TRBD1; cdr3_nt: TGCGCCAGCAGCTTCAGACAGGGCTTATACCACGAGCAGTACTTC; cdr3_aa: CASSFRQGLYHEQYF
clone_size: -; v_call: TRBV6-4; j_call: TRBJ1-1; d_call: -; cdr3_nt: TGTGCCAGCAGTGCTCAGGGTGGGACTGAAGCTTTCTTT; cdr3_aa: CASSAQGGTEAFF
clone_size: -; v_call: TRBV4-3; j_call: TRBJ1-4; d_call: -; cdr3_nt: TGCGCCAGCAGCCAAACAGGGTTGACTAATGAAAAACTGTTTTTT; cdr3_aa: CASSQTGLTNEKLFF
clone_size: -; v_call: TRBV5-1; j_call: TRBJ2-7; d_call: TRBD1; cdr3_nt: TGCGCCAGCACGACAGGGGCCCAGGACGAGCAGTACTTC; cdr3_aa: CASTTGAQDEQYF
clone_size: -; v_call: TRBV7-8; j_call: TRBJ1-5; d_call: -; cdr3_nt: TGTGCCAGCAGTACAGGGAGCAATCAGCCCCAGCATTTT; cdr3_aa: CASSTGSNQPQHF
clone_size: -; v_call: TRBV7-9; j_call: TRBJ2-3; d_call: -; cdr3_nt: TGTGCCAGCAGGCCTCTACAGGGCCGACGCACAGATACGCAGTATTTT; cdr3_aa: CASRPLQGRRTDTQYF
clone_size: -; v_call: TRBV5-1; j_call: TRBJ1-2; d_call: TRBD1; cdr3_nt: TGCGCCAGCAGCTTGGTGGCAGGGGGCGCGGGTGGCTACACCTTC; cdr3_aa: CASSLVAGGAGGYTF
clone_size: -; v_call: TRBV28; j_call: TRBJ1-2; d_call: TRBD1; cdr3_nt: TGTGCCAGCAGTTCACTAGACGGGACAGGGGGCATGGGCTACACCTTC; cdr3_aa: CASSSLDGTGGMGYTF
clone_size: -; v_call: TRBV9; j_call: TRBJ1-2; d_call: TRBD1; cdr3_nt: TGTGCCAGCAGCTTCCGGACAGGGAGACCCTTCTATGGCTACACCTTC; cdr3_aa: CASSFRTGRPFYGYTF
clone_size: -; v_call: TRBV2; j_call: TRBJ1-1; d_call: TRBD1; cdr3_nt: TGTGCCAGCAGTCCCACAGGGGGGAACACTGAAGCTTTCTTT; cdr3_aa: CASSPTGGNTEAFF
clone_size: once; v_call: TRBV6-1; j_call: TRBJ2-2; d_call: TRBD2; cdr3_nt: TGTGCCAGCATTCCGGGGGGCGGGGAGCTGTTTTTT; cdr3_aa: CASIPGGGELFF
clone_size: few; v_call: TRBV28; j_call: TRBJ2-4; d_call: TRBD2; cdr3_nt: TGTGCCAGCAGTCCCCCAGGGACTACTACCAAAAACATTCAGTACTTC; cdr3_aa: CASSPPGTTTKNIQYF
clone_size: -; v_call: TRBV19; j_call: TRBJ2-1; d_call: -; cdr3_nt: TGTGCCAGTAGTATAGTTTCGGGGTTCTACAATGAGCAGTTCTTC; cdr3_aa: CASSIVSGFYNEQFF
clone_size: -; v_call: TRBV18; j_call: TRBJ1-1; d_call: -; cdr3_nt: TGTGCCAGCTCACCGACAGTTAGCACTGAAGCTTTCTTT; cdr3_aa: CASSPTVSTEAFF
clone_size: -; v_call: TRBV5-6; j_call: TRBJ2-1; d_call: TRBD2; cdr3_nt: TGTGCCAGCAGCTTGCTGGCTAGCGGGGTGATGTCCTACAATGAGCAGTTCTTC; cdr3_aa: CASSLLASGVMSYNEQFF
clone_size: -; v_call: TRBV19; j_call: TRBJ1-5; d_call: -; cdr3_nt: TGTGCCAGTAGTATCAGGGTGTTTGAAGGGGGTCGAAGTCAGCCCCAGCATTTT; cdr3_aa: CASSIRVFEGGRSQPQHF
clone_size: -; v_call: TRBV28; j_call: TRBJ1-2; d_call: -; cdr3_nt: TGTGCCAGCAGTTTGGAGGGACGGTATGGCTACACCTTC; cdr3_aa: CASSLEGRYGYTF
clone_size: once; v_call: TRBV7-2; j_call: TRBJ2-5; d_call: TRBD2; cdr3_nt: TGTGCCAGCAGCTTCCTAGCGGGGCAAGAGACCCAGTACTTC; cdr3_aa: CASSFLAGQETQYF
clone_size: -; v_call: TRBV2; j_call: TRBJ2-7; d_call: TRBD1; cdr3_nt: TGTGCCAGCAGAGCAGGGGGTCTCTATAACGAGCAGTACTTC; cdr3_aa: CASRAGGLYNEQYF
clone_size: -; v_call: TRBV20-1; j_call: TRBJ2-1; d_call: -; cdr3_nt: TGCAGTGCAAGACTAGTGAGTGAGCAGTTCTTC; cdr3_aa: CSARLVSEQFF
clone_size: -; v_call: TRBV5-6; j_call: TRBJ1-2; d_call: TRBD1; cdr3_nt: TGTGCCAGCAGCTTGGCCGGGACAGGATTGATCTATGGCTACACCTTC; cdr3_aa: CASSLAGTGLIYGYTF
clone_size: few; v_call: TRBV11-2; j_call: TRBJ1-1; d_call: -; cdr3_nt: TGTGCCAGCAGCACCCGGCAGGGGTACACTGAAGCTTTCTTT; cdr3_aa: CASSTRQGYTEAFF
clone_size: few; v_call: TRBV6-1; j_call: TRBJ2-1; d_call: -; cdr3_nt: TGTGCCAGCCGACCCGACGACTTCGATGAGCAGTTCTTC; cdr3_aa: CASRPDDFDEQFF
clone_size: -; v_call: TRBV7-9; j_call: TRBJ2-2; d_call: -; cdr3_nt: TGTGCCAGCAGCTTTGTACAGGGGAGGTCCGGGGAGCTGTTTTTT; cdr3_aa: CASSFVQGRSGELFF
clone_size: few; v_call: TRBV5-1; j_call: TRBJ2-7; d_call: TRBD1; cdr3_nt: TGCGCCAGCAGCACTCGGGACAGTCAGTACGAGCAGTACTTC; cdr3_aa: CASSTRDSQYEQYF
clone_size: -; v_call: TRBV6-4; j_call: TRBJ2-1; d_call: TRBD2; cdr3_nt: TGTGCCAGCAGTGTAACTAGCGGGGGGGCCGGGAATGAGCAGTTCTTC; cdr3_aa: CASSVTSGGAGNEQFF
clone_size: few; v_call: TRBV23-1; j_call: TRBJ2-7; d_call: TRBD2; cdr3_nt: TGCGCCAGCAGTCACGCCGGGGGGGCAGGGAATTCCTACGAGCAGTACTTC; cdr3_aa: CASSHAGGAGNSYEQYF
clone_size: -; v_call: TRBV19; j_call: TRBJ1-2; d_call: TRBD1; cdr3_nt: TGTGCCAGTAGTCCCCGGGACAGAATCCCGTATGGCTACACCTTC; cdr3_aa: CASSPRDRIPYGYTF
clone_size: once; v_call: TRBV10-3; j_call: TRBJ1-2; d_call: -; cdr3_nt: TGTGCCATCAGCCAAGCGGGGGGTTCTAACTATGGCTACACCTTC; cdr3_aa: CAISQAGGSNYGYTF
clone_size: once; v_call: TRBV19; j_call: TRBJ1-1; d_call: TRBD1; cdr3_nt: TGTGCCATCGCCGGGACAGGGAAAACTGAAGCTTTCTTT; cdr3_aa: CAIAGTGKTEAFF
clone_size: -; v_call: TRBV5-1; j_call: TRBJ2-7; d_call: -; cdr3_nt: TGCGCCAGCAGCATAGAACAGGGATACGAGCAGTACTTC; cdr3_aa: CASSIEQGYEQYF
clone_size: -; v_call: TRBV7-9; j_call: TRBJ2-7; d_call: -; cdr3_nt: TGTGCCAGCAGCTCCCAGTGGGAGTCCTACGAGCAGTACTTC; cdr3_aa: CASSSQWESYEQYF
clone_size: -; v_call: TRBV4-2; j_call: TRBJ1-1; d_call: -; cdr3_nt: TGTGCCAGCAGCCAAGAGGTCAAGGCGGTCACTGAAGCTTTCTTT; cdr3_aa: CASSQEVKAVTEAFF
clone_size: -; v_call: TRBV27; j_call: TRBJ1-6; d_call: -; cdr3_nt: TGTGCCAGCAGTTCAACGGGAATATTAAATTCACCCCTCCACTTT; cdr3_aa: CASSSTGILNSPLHF
clone_size: -; v_call: TRBV28; j_call: TRBJ1-4; d_call: TRBD1; cdr3_nt: TGTGCCAGCAGTCCCCCACCCGGGACAGGAAGGACTGAAAAACTGTTTTTT; cdr3_aa: CASSPPPGTGRTEKLFF
clone_size: -; v_call: TRBV5-5; j_call: TRBJ1-1; d_call: -; cdr3_nt: TGTGCCAGCAGCTTAATGTTCGGCACTGAAGCTTTCTTT; cdr3_aa: CASSLMFGTEAFF
clone_size: -; v_call: TRBV6-5; j_call: TRBJ1-3; d_call: -; cdr3_nt: TGTGCCAGCAGAAACTTCGGAAACACCATATATTTT; cdr3_aa: CASRNFGNTIYF
clone_size: -; v_call: TRBV15; j_call: TRBJ2-5; d_call: TRBD1; cdr3_nt: TGTGCCACCAGCAGAGACAGGGGGCGAGGAGAGACCCAGTACTTC; cdr3_aa: CATSRDRGRGETQYF
clone_size: -; v_call: TRBV29-1; j_call: TRBJ2-5; d_call: -; cdr3_nt: TGCAGCGTTCCAACGGCGACTAAAGAGACCCAGTACTTC; cdr3_aa: CSVPTATKETQYF
clone_size: -; v_call: TRBV7-9; j_call: TRBJ1-1; d_call: -; cdr3_nt: TGTGCCAGCAGCTTAGAAAGGGGCACTGAAGCTTTCTTT; cdr3_aa: CASSLERGTEAFF
clone_size: -; v_call: TRBV6-5; j_call: TRBJ2-2; d_call: -; cdr3_nt: TGTGCCAGTAGCCCGGGGACACTTAACACCGGGGAGCTGTTTTTT; cdr3_aa: CASSPGTLNTGELFF
clone_size: -; v_call: TRBV2; j_call: TRBJ1-5; d_call: TRBD1; cdr3_nt: TGTGCCAGCAAAACAGGGGTCACGACTAGCAATCAGCCCCAGCATTTT; cdr3_aa: CASKTGVTTSNQPQHF
clone_size: -; v_call: TRBV6-6; j_call: TRBJ1-1; d_call: TRBD1; cdr3_nt: TGTGCCAGCAGATCACAGGGGATCACTGAAGCTTTCTTT; cdr3_aa: CASRSQGITEAFF